Listed here are 15 T cell receptor beta chains from one sample, sequenced in a study of T cell repertoires in cytomegalovirus infection. In TCRdb, the reads were re-called with MiXCR into one record per CDR3 protein. The sample carries around 290,000 distinct CDR3 sequences, about a quarter recorded once. The sample was PBMCs. The origin of the receptors is a human donor in good health (CMV status not recorded). Some clones in this sample may be carry-over from other donors' samples.

This clonotype appeared a few times. The rearrangement uses TRBV7-2 and TRBJ2-1, with 7 bases fitting TRBD1. This CDR3 spans 13 amino acids. CDR1 SGHTA and CDR2 FQGNSA come from the germline V gene. Trimming cost V 2 bases and J 7 bases; bases outside gene matches: 2. The chain's CDR3 is CASSLIRGNEQFF. CDR3 nucleotide sequence: TGTGCCAGCAGCTTAATCAGGGGGAATGAGCAGTTCTTC.

V gene TRBV11-2 combines with J gene TRBJ2-3, with D unresolved. The germline V gene encodes CDR1 SGHAT and CDR2 FQNNGV. V was clipped by 1 base and J by 0 bases, with 14 bases between them. The CDR3 is 17 residues long. DNA of the CDR3: TGTGCCAGCAGCTTAGGGCCTCAGGCTTCCAGCACAGATACGCAGTATTTT. Translated: CASSLGPQASSTDTQYF. Using reference TRBV11-2 and TRBJ2-3 for the parts outside the CDR3, the full variable domain is EAGVAQSPRYKIIEKRQSVAFWCNPISGHATLYWYQQILGQGPKLLIQFQNNGVVDDSQLPKDRFSAERLKGVDSTLKIQPAKLEDSAVYLCASSLGPQASSTDTQYFGPGTRLTVL.

The rearrangement links TRBV5-1 to TRBJ2-2, with TRBD1 matching over 8 bases. With 0 bases clipped from V and 2 bases from J, the junction kept 3 bases outside the gene matches. The CDR3 is 16 residues long. Germline CDR1 SGHRS, CDR2 YFSETQ. Here the CDR3 reads CASSLVPGGNTGELFF. As DNA, the CDR3 is TGCGCCAGCAGCTTGGTTCCAGGGGGCAACACCGGGGAGCTGTTTTTT. The whole variable domain, remainder taken from reference TRBV5-1 and TRBJ2-2, is KAGVTQTPRYLIKTRGQQVTLSCSPISGHRSVSWYQQTPGQGLQFLFEYFSETQRNKGNFPGRFSGRQFSNSRSEMNVSTLELGDSALYLCASSLVPGGNTGELFFGEGSRLTVL.

This sequence joins TRBV29-1 and TRBJ2-3; D is undetermined. V was clipped by 3 bases and J by 3 bases, with 19 bases between them. CDR3 length equals 16 residues. The V gene's germline CDR1 is SQVTM and CDR2 ANQGSEA. The CDR3 DNA follows: TGCAGCGTTGACGGGTTGGGCGCTAAAGGGACAGATACGCAGTATTTT. Its protein product is CSVDGLGAKGTDTQYF.

V usage is TRBV19 and J usage is TRBJ1-5, with 7 bases fitting TRBD1. This CDR3 has 18 amino acids. Germline V gene sequence: CDR1 LNHDA, CDR2 SQIVND (reference sequence). The V segment lost 9 bases and the J segment 0 bases; nucleotides outside the gene matches: 17. CDR3 in amino acids: CARRGQGEGFYSNQPQHF. CDR3 nucleotide sequence: TGTGCCAGGAGGGGGCAGGGCGAGGGATTTTATAGCAATCAGCCCCAGCATTTT.

V usage is TRBV5-4 and J usage is TRBJ2-5; 8 bases are a match to TRBD2. J lost 5 bases, V lost 2 bases, and 8 bases had no gene match. The CDR3 is 15 residues long. Per the germline V gene, CDR1 is SGHNT and CDR2 is YYREEE (reference sequence). The CDR3 sequence: CASSLFRTSPETQYF. DNA of the CDR3: TGTGCCAGCAGCTTATTCCGGACTAGCCCGGAGACCCAGTACTTC.

This clonotype came up a few times. This chain joins TRBV28 and TRBJ2-7; 12 bases agree with TRBD2. The germline V gene encodes CDR1 MDHEN and CDR2 SYDVKM. V shed 7 bases, J shed 6 bases, and the junction held 22 bases outside the gene matches. This CDR3 contains 19 residues. CDR3 coding DNA: TGTGCCAGCAACCCATCCCCACTAGGACTAGCGGGAATCCGGGGCGAGCAGTACTTC. Translated, it gives CASNPSPLGLAGIRGEQYF.

As DNA, the CDR3 is TGTGCCAGCAGCCGCACCCACGAGCAGTACTTC. It encodes CASSRTHEQYF. The V gene is TRBV28, the J gene TRBJ2-7, with D unresolved. Trimming removed 6 bases at V and 5 bases at J, with 8 bases between. CDR1 MDHEN and CDR2 SYDVKM come from the germline V gene. There are 11 residues in the CDR3.

There are many counts of this clonotype. This rearrangement joins TRBV7-2 to TRBJ2-7; D gene ambiguous. The germline V gene has CDR1 SGHTA and CDR2 FQGNSA. This CDR3 is 14 amino acids long. Deletions cut 1 base from V and 9 bases from J, with 16 bases between. Here the CDR3 DNA reads TGTGCCAGCAGCTTAGAAGGCCGCAGTCCGGTGCAGTACTTC. Its translation is CASSLEGRSPVQYF.

The chain uses TRBV15 and TRBJ2-1; TRBD2 matches 9 bases. The V gene's germline CDR1 is LNHNV and CDR2 YYDKDF (reference sequence). This CDR3 spans 15 amino acids. With V trimmed by 0 bases and J by 8 bases, 5 bases remained unmatched. The CDR3 DNA is TGTGCCACCAGCAGAGACCCCGGGACTAGCCATGAGCAGTTCTTC. The encoded protein is CATSRDPGTSHEQFF.

This clonotype has more than one count but fewer than ten. The rearrangement joins TRBV6-2 or TRBV6-3 to TRBJ2-6, with 10 nucleotides matching TRBD1. Germline lookup yields CDR1 MNHEY and CDR2 SVGEGT. The CDR3 spans 17 residues. With 4 bases clipped from V and 4 bases from J, the junction kept 7 bases outside the gene matches. CDR3 in amino acids: CASSLRQGAEGANVLTF. In DNA form, the CDR3 reads TGTGCCAGCAGTTTACGACAGGGGGCAGAAGGGGCCAACGTCCTGACTTTC.

This clonotype was picked up many times. For the CDR3, the DNA is TGTGCCAGCAGTCAAGGAGATACGCAGTATTTT. This gives the protein CASSQGDTQYF. The V call is TRBV7-6, the J call TRBJ2-3; no clear D. There are 11 residues in the CDR3. Germline CDR1 SGHVS, CDR2 FNYEAQ. V was shortened by 6 bases and J by 5 bases, with 6 bases between the two germline ends.

The V gene is TRBV7-2, the J gene TRBJ2-5; D gene uncertain. Between the trimmed V and J ends, which lost 2 bases and 4 bases, there was a span of 11 bases. Germline lookup yields CDR1 SGHTA and CDR2 FQGNSA. CDR3 length equals 14 residues. The CDR3 here is CASSLPGRAETQYF. The CDR3 DNA reads as TGTGCCAGCAGCTTACCGGGTAGGGCAGAGACCCAGTACTTC. Together with reference TRBV7-2 and TRBJ2-5, the CDR3 gives the full variable domain: GAGVSQSPSNKVTEKGKDVELRCDPISGHTALYWYRQSLGQGLEFLIYFQGNSAPDKSGLPSDRFSAERTGGSVSTLTIQRTQQEDSAVYLCASSLPGRAETQYFGPGTRLLVL.

This clonotype was seen more than once but under ten times. V is TRBV5-8 and J is TRBJ1-1; a possible D gene is TRBD1 (5 bases). Trimming took 2 bases from V and 4 from J, leaving 9 bases between them. Looked up from germline, CDR1 is SGHTS and CDR2 is YDEGEE. This CDR3 is 13 amino acids long. The CDR3 spells CASSFLGATEAFF. The CDR3 region has the DNA TGTGCCAGCAGCTTTCTAGGGGCCACTGAAGCTTTCTTT.

This chain links TRBV7-2 with TRBJ2-1, with D perhaps TRBD2 (5 bases). CDR1 SGHTA and CDR2 FQGNSA come from the germline V gene. The length of the CDR3 is 14 residues. V was clipped by 6 bases and J by 13 bases, with 22 bases between them. The DNA for the CDR3 is TGTGCCAGCAGTCTAGGGTCCACTCCGGGGAGTCAGTTCTTC. This encodes CASSLGSTPGSQFF.